The rows below give T cell receptor beta chains drawn from one sample of a study of CD8 T cells in ankylosing spondylitis. TCRdb ran MiXCR on the 5' RACE reads and lists one entry per CDR3 protein. The repertoire has under 200,000 distinct CDR3 sequences, just over 9.5% of them found once; the top ten carry about 16%. Sequenced sample: blood, either unsorted or a sorted T cell fraction (not recorded which). These receptors originate from a female donor with ankylosing spondylitis or in good health (not recorded which). Both conserved end residues are part of each CDR3. The D gene is left open where the match is weak. Not every row has a clone size; where given, it reads once, few, many or a size class.

TRBV27	TRBD2	-	TRBJ2-1	TGTGCCAGCAGTACTGGACTAGCGGGAATGGGTGAGCAGTTCTTC	CASSTGLAGMGEQFF
TRBV27	-	few	TRBJ2-7	TGTGCCAGCAGTCGCTATAGAGGCTCCCCGACGTCCTACGAGCAGTACTTC	CASSRYRGSPTSYEQYF
TRBV27	-	-	TRBJ2-4	TGTGCCAGCAGTTCCGGCTTAGCCAAAAACATTCAGTACTTC	CASSSGLAKNIQYF
TRBV5-4	TRBD1	few	TRBJ1-2	TGTGCCAGCAGCTTGGCAGGGGGCAACTATGGCTACACCTTC	CASSLAGGNYGYTF
TRBV27	-	-	TRBJ2-1	TGTGCCAGCAGTTTAAGGTGGCCGGGGGCCGATGAGCAGTTCTTC	CASSLRWPGADEQFF
TRBV11-2	-	-	TRBJ2-1	TGTGCCAGCAGCTCGCCAGGGGCCGCTGGGGATGAGCAGTTCTTC	CASSSPGAAGDEQFF
TRBV7-9	TRBD2	-	TRBJ2-7	TGTGCCAGCAGGAGCGGGGGCAGCTCCTACGAGCAGTACTTC	CASRSGGSSYEQYF
TRBV20-1	-	few	TRBJ2-7	TGCAGTCCTCGTGGAGGCAGGGAGTACGAGCAGTACTTC	CSPRGGREYEQYF
TRBV29-1	TRBD1	-	TRBJ1-1	TGCAGCTCCGACACAGGGGGCGGCACTGAATCTTTCTTT	CSSDTGGGTESFF
TRBV28	-	-	TRBJ1-2	TGTGCCAGCAGGCTGACGGCGTGGGGCTACACCTTC	CASRLTAWGYTF
TRBV11-2	TRBD2	few	TRBJ2-5	TGTGCCAGCAGTCTAGCGGGAGGGGGAAAGACCCAGTACTTC	CASSLAGGGKTQYF
TRBV28	TRBD2	-	TRBJ2-3	TGTGCCAGCAAACCTAGCGGGACCCCCCGCACAGATACGCAGTATTTT	CASKPSGTPRTDTQYF
TRBV20-1	-	-	TRBJ2-7	TGCAGTGCTAGGTTGCGTCCCAATGGGGGCTACGAGCAGTACTTC	CSARLRPNGGYEQYF
TRBV29-1	-	many	TRBJ2-7	TGCAGCGTTTACCAGTACGAGCAGTACTTC	CSVYQYEQYF
TRBV18	-	-	TRBJ2-1	TGTGCCAGCCGTGGGGAGGACGGCACCTACAATGAGCAGTTCTTC	CASRGEDGTYNEQFF
TRBV4-2	-	-	TRBJ2-1	TGTGCCAGCAGCCAAGAGTCTTCGGAGCGGAGCTCCTACAATGAGCAGTTCTTC	CASSQESSERSSYNEQFF
TRBV7-9	-	-	TRBJ2-7	TGTGCCAGCAGCTTAGAGGACAGAGGGATTTACGAGCAGTACTTC	CASSLEDRGIYEQYF
TRBV6-2/TRBV6-3	-	-	TRBJ2-2	TGTGCCAGCAGTACCATTAAGGTAGCGAGAGTCACCGGGGAGCTGTTTTTT	CASSTIKVARVTGELFF
TRBV18	-	-	TRBJ2-1	TGTGCCAGCTCACCCTACGGGGATGAGCAGTTCTTC	CASSPYGDEQFF
TRBV3-1	-	few	TRBJ1-1	TGTGCCAGCAGCATAAGACAGGAGATGAACACTGAAGCTTTCTTT	CASSIRQEMNTEAFF
TRBV5-5	-	few	TRBJ2-7	TGTGCCAGCCTTCCTTACTTCAGCTCCTACGAGCAGTACTTC	CASLPYFSSYEQYF
TRBV27	-	-	TRBJ2-7	TGTGCCAGCAGACCGGCCGGGGGCGAGCAGTACTTC	CASRPAGGEQYF
TRBV12-3/TRBV12-4	-	few	TRBJ2-5	TGTGCCAGCAGTTTTGGGCCCAGGATCCAGTACTTC	CASSFGPRIQYF
TRBV30	TRBD1	-	TRBJ2-2	TGTGCCTGGAGTTGGGGTACTGGGACAGTATTCGGGGAGCTGTTTTTT	CAWSWGTGTVFGELFF
TRBV27	-	many	TRBJ1-5	TGTGCCAGCAGTCCGCGGGCAGGACCTAATCAGCCCCAGCATTTT	CASSPRAGPNQPQHF
TRBV9	-	-	TRBJ2-2	TGTGCCAGCAGCGTAGGCGGACAACTCACCGGGGAGCTGTTTTTT	CASSVGGQLTGELFF
TRBV9	-	few	TRBJ2-1	TGTGCCAGCAGCGCGAGAACAGGGATGGGAAATGAGCAGTTCTTC	CASSARTGMGNEQFF
TRBV9	TRBD2	few	TRBJ2-1	TGTGCCAGCAGCGAATTTGAGCGGGGGGGCAATGAGCAGTTCTTC	CASSEFERGGNEQFF
TRBV5-1	-	-	TRBJ2-1	TGCGCCAGCAGCTTGGATGCGTACAATGAGCAGTTCTTC	CASSLDAYNEQFF
TRBV11-1	TRBD2	many	TRBJ2-2	TGTGCCAGCAGCTTTCCTGGACTAGCGGGAGACAACACCGGGGAGCTGTTTTTT	CASSFPGLAGDNTGELFF
TRBV12-5	-	many	TRBJ2-5	TGTGCTAGTGGTTTGGTACTTCACAACCAAGAGACCCAGTACTTC	CASGLVLHNQETQYF
TRBV12-3/TRBV12-4	-	many	TRBJ2-7	TGTGCCAGCATGTCCTTGAACTACGAGCAGTACTTC	CASMSLNYEQYF
TRBV11-2	-	-	TRBJ2-2	TGTGCCAGCAGCTTAGACAGGGACCTGGGGAACACCGGGGAGCTGTTTTTT	CASSLDRDLGNTGELFF
TRBV7-8	-	-	TRBJ2-1	TGTGCCAGCAGCTTACCGGGACTCCCCAACAATGAGCAGTTCTTC	CASSLPGLPNNEQFF
TRBV7-9	-	-	TRBJ1-2	TGTGCCAGCAGCATAGGAAGAGGCGGCTACACCTTC	CASSIGRGGYTF
TRBV27	-	few	TRBJ2-7	TGTGCCAGCAGTTTAGGCGCCGGGACGCTCTACGAGCAGTACTTC	CASSLGAGTLYEQYF
TRBV19	-	few	TRBJ1-1	TGTGCCAGTAGTACTTTGACTGCAACGAACACTGAAGCTTTCTTT	CASSTLTATNTEAFF
TRBV30	-	-	TRBJ1-2	TGTGCCTGGAGTGTTCCAGGGTCTCTCTATGGCTACACCTTC	CAWSVPGSLYGYTF
TRBV27	-	few	TRBJ2-2	TGTGCCAGCAGTTTCCATAACACCGGGGAGCTGTTTTTT	CASSFHNTGELFF
TRBV10-3	-	few	TRBJ2-3	TGTGCCATCACCTCGCCGGGGAGGACAGATACGCAGTATTTT	CAITSPGRTDTQYF
TRBV24-1	-	many	TRBJ2-3	TGTGCCACCAGTGATTTAAGGATGGATACGCAGTATTTT	CATSDLRMDTQYF
TRBV6-1	-	few	TRBJ1-1	TGTGCCAGCAGCCGGACAAACTGGGGCACTGAAGCTTTCTTT	CASSRTNWGTEAFF
TRBV15	-	many	TRBJ2-3	TGTGCCACCAGCAGGGGCGACGGCGGACCTAGCACAGATACGCAGTATTTT	CATSRGDGGPSTDTQYF
TRBV15	-	many	TRBJ1-5	TGTGCCACCAGTGGGGGGCTGGGGGATCAGCCCCAGCATTTT	CATSGGLGDQPQHF
TRBV18	-	many	TRBJ2-7	TGTGCCAGCTCTCCTACTAGAAGCTACGAGCAGTACTTC	CASSPTRSYEQYF
TRBV27	-	many	TRBJ2-1	TGTGCCAGCAGCTACGGGGCCGACAATGAGCAGTTCTTC	CASSYGADNEQFF
TRBV9	-	-	TRBJ2-2	TGTGCCAGCTCCGAGGGGGGGGGACTCACCGGGGAGCTGTTTTTT	CASSEGGGLTGELFF
TRBV12-3/TRBV12-4	-	many	TRBJ1-2	TGTGCCACCCTCGGGGTGGGCTACACCTTC	CATLGVGYTF
TRBV25-1	TRBD2	many	TRBJ2-1	TGTGCCAGCAGTGAATCGGTAGCGGGAGGGCTGGATCCTCTGTACAATGAGCAGTTCTTC	CASSESVAGGLDPLYNEQFF
TRBV10-3	-	few	TRBJ2-6	TGTGCCATCAGTGAGCCCACGGTTGGGGCCAACGTCCTGACTTTC	CAISEPTVGANVLTF
TRBV6-5	-	few	TRBJ1-2	TGTGCCAGCAGTTACTCGGGCCCCGGCGGGGGCTACACCTTC	CASSYSGPGGGYTF
TRBV4-3	-	-	TRBJ1-5	TGCGCCAGCAGCCAGGGGGCCGGGAATCAGCCCCAGCATTTT	CASSQGAGNQPQHF